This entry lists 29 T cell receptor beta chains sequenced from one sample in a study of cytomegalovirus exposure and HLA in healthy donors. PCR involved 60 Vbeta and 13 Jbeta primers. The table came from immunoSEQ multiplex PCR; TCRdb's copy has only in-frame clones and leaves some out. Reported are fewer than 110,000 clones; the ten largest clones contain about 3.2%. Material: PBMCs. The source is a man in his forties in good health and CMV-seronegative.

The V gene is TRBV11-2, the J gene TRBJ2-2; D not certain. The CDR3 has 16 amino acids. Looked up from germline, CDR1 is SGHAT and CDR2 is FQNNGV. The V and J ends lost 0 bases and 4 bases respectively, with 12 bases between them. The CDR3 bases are TGTGCCAGCAGCTTAGATCATGGTAGCCTCACCGGGGAGCTGTTTTTT. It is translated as CASSLDHGSLTGELFF.

The DNA for the CDR3 is TGTGCCACCCATTCGGGTCAAAGCTATGGCTACACCTTC. Its protein product is CATHSGQSYGYTF. The V gene is TRBV19, the J gene TRBJ1-2; no reliable D call. CDR1 and CDR2 (germline): LNHDA, SQIVND (reference sequence). The CDR3 consists of 13 residues. V lost 10 bases, J lost 4 bases, and 16 bases lay in between.

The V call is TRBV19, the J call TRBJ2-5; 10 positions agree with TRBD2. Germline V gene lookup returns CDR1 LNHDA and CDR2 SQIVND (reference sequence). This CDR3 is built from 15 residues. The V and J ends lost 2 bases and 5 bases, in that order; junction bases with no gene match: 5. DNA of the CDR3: TGTGCCAGTAGTATAATAGCGGGAGGCGGTGAGACCCAGTACTTC. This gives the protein CASSIIAGGGETQYF.

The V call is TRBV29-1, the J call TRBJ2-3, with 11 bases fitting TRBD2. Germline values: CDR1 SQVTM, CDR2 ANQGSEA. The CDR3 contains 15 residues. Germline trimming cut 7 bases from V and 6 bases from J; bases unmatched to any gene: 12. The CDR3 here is CSGTFTSGSLDTQYF. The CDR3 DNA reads TGCAGCGGGACTTTTACTAGCGGGAGTTTGGATACGCAGTATTTT.

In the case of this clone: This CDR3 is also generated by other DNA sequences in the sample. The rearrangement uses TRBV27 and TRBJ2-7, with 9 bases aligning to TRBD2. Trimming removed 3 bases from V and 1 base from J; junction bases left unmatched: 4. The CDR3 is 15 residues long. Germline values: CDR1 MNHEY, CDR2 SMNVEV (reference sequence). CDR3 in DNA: TGTGCCAGCAGTTTGGGGGCGGGAGGGTCCTACGAGCAGTACTTC. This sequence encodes CASSLGAGGSYEQYF.

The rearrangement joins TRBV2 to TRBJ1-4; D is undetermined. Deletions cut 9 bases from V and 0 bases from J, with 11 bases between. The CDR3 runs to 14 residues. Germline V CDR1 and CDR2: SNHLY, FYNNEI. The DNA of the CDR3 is TGTGCCAGTTATACTCCCGCAACTAATGAAAAACTGTTTTTT. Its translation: CASYTPATNEKLFF.

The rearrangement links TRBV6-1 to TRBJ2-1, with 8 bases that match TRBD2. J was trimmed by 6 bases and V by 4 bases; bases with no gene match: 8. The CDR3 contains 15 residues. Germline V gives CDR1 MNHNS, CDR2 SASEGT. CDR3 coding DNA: TGTGCCAGCAGTGGGCGGGGGGCCAAAATCAATGAGCAGTTCTTC. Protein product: CASSGRGAKINEQFF.

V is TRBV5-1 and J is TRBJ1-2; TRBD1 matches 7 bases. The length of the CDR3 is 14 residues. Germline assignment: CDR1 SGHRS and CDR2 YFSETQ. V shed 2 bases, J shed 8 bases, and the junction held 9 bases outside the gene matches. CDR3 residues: CASSFSQGGSGYTF. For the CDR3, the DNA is TGCGCCAGCAGCTTCTCCCAGGGGGGCTCAGGCTACACCTTC.

The CDR3 nucleotides are TGTGCCAGCAGTTCACAGACAGGGATCAATCAGCCCCAGCATTTT. It yields the protein CASSSQTGINQPQHF. The chain is built from TRBV28 and TRBJ1-5, with 7 bases fitting TRBD1. CDR1 is MDHEN and CDR2 is SYDVKM in the germline V gene. This CDR3 spans 15 amino acids. Germline trimming cut 4 bases from V and 3 bases from J; bases unmatched to any gene: 6. The complete variable domain, with remaining parts taken from reference TRBV28 and TRBJ1-5, reads DVKVTQSSRYLVKRTGEKVFLECVQDMDHENMFWYRQDPGLGLRLIYFSYDVKMKEKGDIPEGYSVSREKKERFSLILESASTNQTSMYLCASSSQTGINQPQHFGDGTRLSIL.

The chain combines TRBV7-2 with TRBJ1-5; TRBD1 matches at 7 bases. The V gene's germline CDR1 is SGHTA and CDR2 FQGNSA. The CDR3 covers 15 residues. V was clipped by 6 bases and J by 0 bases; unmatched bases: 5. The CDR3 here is CASSNTGDSNQPQHF. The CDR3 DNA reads TGTGCCAGCAGTAATACAGGGGATAGCAATCAGCCCCAGCATTTT.

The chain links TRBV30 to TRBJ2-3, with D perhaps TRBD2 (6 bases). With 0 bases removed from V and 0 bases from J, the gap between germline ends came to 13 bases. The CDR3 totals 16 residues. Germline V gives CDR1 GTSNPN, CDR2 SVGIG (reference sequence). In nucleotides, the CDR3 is TGTGCCTGGAGTGTACGGGACGGGAGAAGCACAGATACGCAGTATTTT. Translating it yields CAWSVRDGRSTDTQYF.

The CDR3 DNA follows: TGTGCCAGCAGCAAGGAGTTAGGGGGAGAGACCCAGTACTTC. Translation gives CASSKELGGETQYF. The chain recombines TRBV7-8 with TRBJ2-5, with a tentative D call TRBD1 (6 bases). V gave up 5 bases and J gave up 4 bases, with 14 bases separating them. The CDR3 runs 14 residues. Germline loops: CDR1 SGHVS, CDR2 FQNEAQ.

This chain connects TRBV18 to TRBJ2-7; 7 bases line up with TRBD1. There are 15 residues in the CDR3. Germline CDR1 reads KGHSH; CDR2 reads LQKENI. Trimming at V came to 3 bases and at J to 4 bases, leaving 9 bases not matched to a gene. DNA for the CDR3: TGTGCCAGCTCACCCTCCGGGACAGACCTTTACGAGCAGTACTTC. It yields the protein CASSPSGTDLYEQYF.

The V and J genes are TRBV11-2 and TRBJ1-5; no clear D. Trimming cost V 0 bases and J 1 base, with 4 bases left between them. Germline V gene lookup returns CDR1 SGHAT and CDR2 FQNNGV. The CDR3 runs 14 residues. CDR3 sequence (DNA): TGTGCCAGCAGCTTAGAGGGCAGCAATCAGCCCCAGCATTTT. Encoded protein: CASSLEGSNQPQHF.

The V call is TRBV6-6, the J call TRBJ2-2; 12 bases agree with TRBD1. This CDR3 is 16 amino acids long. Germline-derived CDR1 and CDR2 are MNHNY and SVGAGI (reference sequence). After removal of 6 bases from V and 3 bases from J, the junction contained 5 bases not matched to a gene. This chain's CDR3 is CASRSGTGGDTGELFF. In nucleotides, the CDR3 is TGTGCCAGCAGATCTGGGACAGGGGGCGACACCGGGGAGCTGTTTTTT.

Written as DNA, the CDR3 is TGCGCCAGCAGTCAACCCCGACAGGGGGGCTCCTACGAGCAGTACTTC. Residues: CASSQPRQGGSYEQYF. The rearrangement uses TRBV23-1 and TRBJ2-7; 9 bases fit TRBD1. TRBV23-1 is treated as an ORF (open reading frame) with a function not yet certain. The CDR3 length is 16 residues. Trimming removed 2 bases from V and 0 bases from J; junction bases left unmatched: 5.

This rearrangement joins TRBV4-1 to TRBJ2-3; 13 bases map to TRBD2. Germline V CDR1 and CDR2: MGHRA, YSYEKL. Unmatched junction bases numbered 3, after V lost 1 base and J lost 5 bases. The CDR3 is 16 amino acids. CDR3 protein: CASSQGLAGGGDTQYF. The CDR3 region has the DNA TGCGCCAGCAGCCAAGGACTAGCGGGGGGTGGAGATACGCAGTATTTT.

The CDR3 DNA sequence: TGTGCCAGCAGCTTATTTAGCGGGAGGGCCGGGGAGACCCAGTACTTC. Its protein product is CASSLFSGRAGETQYF. The chain employs TRBV7-2 and TRBJ2-5; TRBD2 aligns across 11 bases. The germline V gene encodes CDR1 SGHTA and CDR2 FQGNSA. V lost 2 bases and J lost 5; bases outside the gene matches: 7. The length of the CDR3 is 16 residues.

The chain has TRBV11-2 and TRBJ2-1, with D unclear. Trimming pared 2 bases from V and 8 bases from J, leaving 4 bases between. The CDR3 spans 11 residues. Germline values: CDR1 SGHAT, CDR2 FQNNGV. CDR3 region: CASSLLHEQFF. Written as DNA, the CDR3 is TGTGCCAGCAGCTTACTCCATGAGCAGTTCTTC.

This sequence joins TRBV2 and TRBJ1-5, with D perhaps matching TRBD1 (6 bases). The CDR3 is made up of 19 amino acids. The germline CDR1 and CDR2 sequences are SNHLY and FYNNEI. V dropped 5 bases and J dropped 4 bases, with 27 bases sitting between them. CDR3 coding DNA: TGTGCCAGCAGTATCATCCGACGGGGAAGGGGGATGGGGAATCAGCCCCAGCATTTT. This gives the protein CASSIIRRGRGMGNQPQHF.

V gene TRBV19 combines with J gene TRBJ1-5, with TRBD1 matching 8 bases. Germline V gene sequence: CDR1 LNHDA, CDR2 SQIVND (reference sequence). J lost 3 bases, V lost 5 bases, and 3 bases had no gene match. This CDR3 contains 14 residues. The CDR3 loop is CASSRTGFNQPQHF. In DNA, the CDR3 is TGTGCCAGTAGTCGGACAGGGTTCAATCAGCCCCAGCATTTT.

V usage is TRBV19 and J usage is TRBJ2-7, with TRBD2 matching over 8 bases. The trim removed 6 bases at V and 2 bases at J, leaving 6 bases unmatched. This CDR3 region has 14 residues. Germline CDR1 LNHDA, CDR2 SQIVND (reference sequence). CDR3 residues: CASSPSGSPYEQYF. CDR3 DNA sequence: TGTGCCAGTAGCCCGAGCGGGAGCCCCTACGAGCAGTACTTC.

CDR3 nucleotides: TGCGCCAGCAGCCTGACAGGGAGCGGTGAAAAACTGTTTTTT. Protein product: CASSLTGSGEKLFF. This chain uses TRBV5-1 with TRBJ1-4, with 7 bases that match TRBD1. The V gene end was trimmed by 4 bases and the J gene end by 7 bases; junction bases not matched to a gene: 7. The CDR3 has 14 amino acids. Germline V gives CDR1 SGHRS, CDR2 YFSETQ.

The CDR3 bases are TGTGCCAGTAGTATAGAGGCGGGGTCGGACGAAAAACTGTTTTTT. Amino acid sequence: CASSIEAGSDEKLFF. The V and J genes are TRBV19 and TRBJ1-4; D not resolved. Germline assignment: CDR1 LNHDA and CDR2 SQIVND (reference sequence). V was clipped by 0 bases and J by 8 bases, with 13 bases between them. CDR3 length: 15 residues.

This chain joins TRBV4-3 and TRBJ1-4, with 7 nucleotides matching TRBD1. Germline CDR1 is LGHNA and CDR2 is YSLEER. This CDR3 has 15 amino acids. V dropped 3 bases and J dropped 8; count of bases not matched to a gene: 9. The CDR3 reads CASSHPDRVVEKLFF. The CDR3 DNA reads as TGCGCCAGCAGCCACCCCGACAGGGTAGTCGAAAAACTGTTTTTT.

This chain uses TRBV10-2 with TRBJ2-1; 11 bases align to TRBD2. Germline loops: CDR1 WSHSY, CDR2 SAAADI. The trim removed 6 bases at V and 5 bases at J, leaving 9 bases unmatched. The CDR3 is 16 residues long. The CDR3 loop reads CASRGLAGGLNNEQFF. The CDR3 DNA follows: TGCGCCAGCAGAGGACTAGCGGGCGGGTTAAACAATGAGCAGTTCTTC.

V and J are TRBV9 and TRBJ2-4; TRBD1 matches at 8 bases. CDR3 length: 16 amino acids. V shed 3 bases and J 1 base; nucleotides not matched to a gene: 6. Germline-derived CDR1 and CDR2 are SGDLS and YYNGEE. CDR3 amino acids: CASSAGTGPAKNIQYF. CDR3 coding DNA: TGTGCCAGCAGCGCCGGGACAGGTCCCGCCAAAAACATTCAGTACTTC.

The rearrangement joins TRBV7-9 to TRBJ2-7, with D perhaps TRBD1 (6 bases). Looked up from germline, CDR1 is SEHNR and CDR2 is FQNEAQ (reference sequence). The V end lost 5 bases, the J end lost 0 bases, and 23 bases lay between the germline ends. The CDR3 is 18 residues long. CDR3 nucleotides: TGTGCCAGCAGCCAAGCCCCCACTGACAGGTTCTCCTCCTACGAGCAGTACTTC. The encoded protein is CASSQAPTDRFSSYEQYF.

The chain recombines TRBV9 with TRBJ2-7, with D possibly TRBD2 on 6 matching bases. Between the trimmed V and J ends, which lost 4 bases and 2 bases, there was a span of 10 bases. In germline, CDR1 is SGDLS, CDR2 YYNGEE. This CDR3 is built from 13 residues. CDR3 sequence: CASSPGLPYEQYF. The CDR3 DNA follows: TGTGCCAGCAGCCCGGGACTCCCCTACGAGCAGTACTTC. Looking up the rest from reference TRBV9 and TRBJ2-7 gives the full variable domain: DSGVTQTPKHLITATGQRVTLRCSPRSGDLSVYWYQQSLDQGLQFLIQYYNGEERAKGNILERFSAQQFPDLHSELNLSSLELGDSALYFCASSPGLPYEQYFGPGTRLTVT.